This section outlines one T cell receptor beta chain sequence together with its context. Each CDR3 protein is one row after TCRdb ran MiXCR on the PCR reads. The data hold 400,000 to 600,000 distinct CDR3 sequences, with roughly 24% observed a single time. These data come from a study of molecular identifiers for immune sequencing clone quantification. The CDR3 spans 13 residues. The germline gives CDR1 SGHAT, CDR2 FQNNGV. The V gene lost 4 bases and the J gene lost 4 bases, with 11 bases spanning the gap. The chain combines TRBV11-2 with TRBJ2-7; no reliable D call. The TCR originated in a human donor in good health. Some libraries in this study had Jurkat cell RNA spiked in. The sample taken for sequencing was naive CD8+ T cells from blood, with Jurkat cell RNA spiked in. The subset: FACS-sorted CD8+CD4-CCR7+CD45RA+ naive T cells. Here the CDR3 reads CASSSPSRYEQYF. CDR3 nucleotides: TGTGCCAGCAGCTCGCCATCCCGTTACGAGCAGTACTTC.